This is a list of T cell receptor beta chains from one sample in a study of Graves' ophthalmopathy and Graves' hyperthyroidism. In TCRdb, the multiplex PCR reads were re-called with MiXCR into one record per CDR3 protein. The sample yields fewer than 400,000 distinct CDR3 sequences, 15% to 20% seen once. The material sequenced was peripheral blood. These receptors were obtained from a woman younger than 35 with Graves' ophthalmopathy. The CDR3 runs from the conserved cysteine through the conserved F or W. Fields, in order: V gene, CDR3 length, J gene, clone size, D gene, CDR3 DNA, CDR3 protein. D genes are given only for firm matches. The size entry is marked missing in some rows and otherwise reads once, few, many or a size class.

>TRBV29-1|12|TRBJ1-5|many|.
TGCAGCGCTAAGACAGCTCATCAGCCCCAGCATTTT
CSAKTAHQPQHF
>TRBV6-1|11|TRBJ2-7|many|.
TGTGCCAGCAGTACCAGGTCCGAGCAGTACTTC
CASSTRSEQYF
>TRBV29-1|14|TRBJ2-7|many|.
TGCAGCGTTTTCCCCGGGCATTCTAGCTACGAGCAGTACTTC
CSVFPGHSSYEQYF
>TRBV6-5|14|TRBJ2-7|many|TRBD1
TGTGCCAGCAGAGGCGGGGACAGGGGGCCCGAGCAGTACTTC
CASRGGDRGPEQYF
>TRBV4-2|17|TRBJ2-3|.|TRBD1
TGTGCCAGCAGCCGGGACAGGGAGTGGGTTGGCACAGATACGCAGTATTTT
CASSRDREWVGTDTQYF
>TRBV15|14|TRBJ2-1|many|TRBD2
TGTGCCACCAGTTCGCGGGGGGGCTACAATGAGCAGTTCTTC
CATSSRGGYNEQFF
>TRBV28|16|TRBJ2-5|many|TRBD2
TGTGCCAGCAGTCTCACCGGGACTAGCGGGGGAGAGACCCAGTACTTC
CASSLTGTSGGETQYF
>TRBV20-1|15|TRBJ2-7|many|TRBD2
TGCAGTGCAAGAAATCTAGCGGGACTCGACTACGAGCAGTACTTC
CSARNLAGLDYEQYF
>TRBV29-1|20|TRBJ2-2|many|TRBD1
TGCAGCGTTCGGACACAATTCGGTCGGGGACAGGCCTCGTTCACCGGGGAGCTGTTTTTT
CSVRTQFGRGQASFTGELFF
>TRBV12-5|18|TRBJ1-1|many|.
TGTGCTAGTGGTTTCTGGGTATCGCAGGGGCGAATGAACACTGAAGCTTTCTTT
CASGFWVSQGRMNTEAFF
>TRBV7-2|14|TRBJ2-7|many|TRBD2
TGTGCCAGCAGGTCCACTAGCGGTTCCTACGAGCAGTACTTC
CASRSTSGSYEQYF
>TRBV11-2|13|TRBJ2-7|many|.
TGCCCCAACCCCGGGGGAGACCCGTGGGAGCAGTACTTC
CPNPGGDPWEQYF
>TRBV29-1|11|TRBJ1-1|many|.
TGCAGCGTAGGGGCAGCTTATGAAGCTTTCTTT
CSVGAAYEAFF
>TRBV27|19|TRBJ2-7|many|TRBD1
TGTGCCAGCAGTCCACCTCCCGGGACAGGGGGAAAACACTCCTACGAGCAGTACTTC
CASSPPPGTGGKHSYEQYF
>TRBV12-3/TRBV12-4|16|TRBJ2-2|many|TRBD1
TGTGCCAGCAGCCGTCGGGACAGATCGAACACCGGGGAGCTGTTTTTT
CASSRRDRSNTGELFF
>TRBV6-2/TRBV6-3|17|TRBJ1-6|many|.
TGTGCCAGCAGTTACAACGGGGGTCTTGCTGATAATTCACCCCTCCACTTT
CASSYNGGLADNSPLHF
>TRBV10-3|14|TRBJ1-1|many|.
TGTGCCATCAGTGATTTTGGGGCCAACACTGAAGCTTTCTTT
CAISDFGANTEAFF
>TRBV20-1|15|TRBJ1-1|many|.
TGCAGTGCTAGAGCTGGGGGTAGGGGGAGAACTGAAGCTTTCTTT
CSARAGGRGRTEAFF
>TRBV5-6|16|TRBJ1-1|many|.
TGTGCCAGCAGCTTAGGGGGGGCGAGGTCGGGCACTGAAGCTTTCTTT
CASSLGGARSGTEAFF
>TRBV7-9|11|TRBJ2-7|many|.
TGTGCCAGCAGCTTCCTCGGCGAGCAGTACTTC
CASSFLGEQYF
>TRBV7-8|13|TRBJ2-7|many|.
TGTGCCAGCAGCCTCCGCTTGATCTACGAGCAGTACTTC
CASSLRLIYEQYF
>TRBV6-5|16|TRBJ1-6|many|.
TGTGCCAGCAGTTACCGGACAGACTCTTATAATTCACCCCTCCACTTT
CASSYRTDSYNSPLHF
>TRBV20-1|16|TRBJ2-7|many|.
TGCAGTGCTAGAGATTTGACTAGACTTAAACTCTACGAGCAGTACTTC
CSARDLTRLKLYEQYF
>TRBV27|13|TRBJ2-5|many|.
TGTGCCAGCAGTTCACGGAAGGGCGAGACCCAGTACTTC
CASSSRKGETQYF
>TRBV7-9|15|TRBJ1-1|.|TRBD1
TGTGCCAGCAGCCCTGGACAGGACATGAACACTGAAGCTTTCTTT
CASSPGQDMNTEAFF
>TRBV6-1|15|TRBJ1-1|.|.
TGTGCCAGCAGTGAAGGGGGGACCCTGAACACTGAAGCTTTCTTT
CASSEGGTLNTEAFF